The 25 T cell receptor beta chains in this list originate from one sample, sequenced in a study of monozygotic twins with inflammatory bowel disease. TCRdb reprocessed the 5' RACE reads, with one entry per CDR3 protein and no DNA. Seen in this sample are around 99,000 distinct CDR3 sequences; the ten most common clones hold 12%. The sample comprised blood. All receptors derive from a human donor with ulcerative colitis or Crohn's disease, or a healthy co-twin of an affected twin (not recorded which).

CDR3 region: CASSTGTGISYEQYF. The V and J genes are TRBV5-1 and TRBJ2-7; TCRdb's D gene call, TRBD1, goes unchecked for lack of DNA. CDR3 length: 15 residues. In germline, CDR1 is SGHRS, CDR2 YFSETQ.

This chain links TRBV28 with TRBJ2-3; the D call from TCRdb, TRBD2, cannot be confirmed without DNA. The CDR3 contains 15 residues. CDR1 and CDR2 (germline): MDHEN, SYDVKM. CDR3 protein: CATQGLAGGSGTQYF.

V usage is TRBV5-5 and J usage is TRBJ1-6; the D call of TRBD1 rests on TCRdb alone, since no DNA is present to check it. The CDR3 extends over 15 amino acids. Germline V gene data show CDR1 as SGHKS and CDR2 as YYEKEE (reference sequence). CDR3: CASRGGGVRNSPLHF.

The chain links TRBV18 to TRBJ2-2; TCRdb outputs TRBD1, but without DNA this stays unchecked. The V gene's germline CDR1 is KGHSH and CDR2 LQKENI. This CDR3 region has 15 residues. CDR3 sequence reads: CASSRLGLNTGELFF.

V usage is TRBV12-3 or TRBV12-4 and J usage is TRBJ2-2; TCRdb indicates TRBD1, and absent DNA this call remains unverified. CDR3 length equals 16 residues. Here the CDR3 reads CASSPERDRGVGKLFF.

The chain recombines TRBV12-3 or TRBV12-4 with TRBJ2-5; TCRdb's D gene call, TRBD1, goes unchecked for lack of DNA. This CDR3 spans 16 amino acids. CDR3 sequence: CASSPSGTGGSETQYF.

The chain uses TRBV7-6 and TRBJ1-5; TCRdb designates TRBD1, a call that cannot be tested without DNA. The CDR3 runs to 14 residues. Germline V CDR1 and CDR2: SGHVS, FNYEAQ. The CDR3 reads CASSSGTGVQPQHF. The whole variable domain, filled in from reference TRBV7-6 and TRBJ1-5, reads GAGVSQSPRYKVTKRGQDVALRCDPISGHVSLYWYRQALGQGPEFLTYFNYEAQQDKSGLPNDRFSAERPEGSISTLTIQRTEQRDSAMYRCASSSGTGVQPQHFGDGTRLSIL.

V and J are TRBV12-3 or TRBV12-4 and TRBJ2-7; TCRdb lists TRBD2, though no DNA is available to test this call. This CDR3 is built from 14 residues. The CDR3 region is CASSPLAGVGEQYF.

V usage is TRBV5-1 and J usage is TRBJ1-1. The CDR3 consists of 15 residues. In germline, CDR1 is SGHRS, CDR2 YFSETQ. The CDR3: CASSLNRVRNTEAFF.

The chain employs TRBV6-6 and TRBJ2-5; the D gene TCRdb calls, TRBD2, cannot be checked with no DNA. The CDR3 runs 13 residues. From germline, CDR1 is MNHNY and CDR2 SVGAGI (reference sequence). The CDR3 loop reads CASSLPSEETQYF.

The chain combines TRBV7-3 with TRBJ2-2; absent DNA, TCRdb's TRBD1 call cannot be checked. The CDR3 consists of 14 residues. Per germline, CDR1 SGHTA and CDR2 FQGTGA. The CDR3: CASSLIVGPGELFF.

The V and J genes are TRBV5-6 and TRBJ2-7. Germline values: CDR1 SGHDT, CDR2 YYEEEE. CDR3 length: 13 amino acids. The chain's CDR3 is CASNVGGTYEQYF. Complete variable domain (other parts from reference TRBV5-6 and TRBJ2-7): DAGVTQSPTHLIKTRGQQVTLRCSPKSGHDTVSWYQQALGQGPQFIFQYYEEEERQRGNFPDRFSGHQFPNYSSELNVNALLLGDSALYLCASNVGGTYEQYFGPGTRLTVT.

The chain has TRBV9 and TRBJ2-7; there is no DNA to check the TCRdb D call of TRBD1. Germline V gives CDR1 SGDLS, CDR2 YYNGEE. CDR3 size: 15 residues. The CDR3 reads CASSIGAMGGGEQYF.

This chain links TRBV20-1 with TRBJ2-7; as DNA is missing, the TRBD2 call by TCRdb cannot be tested. The germline V gene encodes CDR1 DFQATT and CDR2 SNEGSKA (reference sequence). CDR3 length: 14 residues. The CDR3 reads CSARVPSRSYEQYF.

This rearrangement joins TRBV28 to TRBJ2-7; the D gene TCRdb calls, TRBD1, cannot be checked with no DNA. Germline-derived CDR1 and CDR2 are MDHEN and SYDVKM. The CDR3 runs 11 residues. The CDR3 protein is CASTPREEQYF.

The V and J genes are TRBV7-2 and TRBJ2-4; TCRdb's D gene call, TRBD2, goes unchecked for lack of DNA. The CDR3 spans 15 residues. Per germline, CDR1 SGHTA and CDR2 FQGNSA. CDR3 sequence: CASSLTLEGHGMQYF.

CDR3 protein: CASDRGVGEKLFF. The V and J genes are TRBV19 and TRBJ1-4. Germline V gene lookup returns CDR1 LNHDA and CDR2 SQIVND (reference sequence). The CDR3 covers 13 residues.

The chain combines TRBV12-3 or TRBV12-4 with TRBJ2-2. The CDR3 is made up of 11 amino acids. CDR3 in amino acids: CASSRGGELFF.

Here the CDR3 reads CASSILSGKNEKLFF. V is TRBV6-1 and J is TRBJ1-4. The CDR3 length is 15 residues. CDR1 is MNHNS and CDR2 is SASEGT in the germline V gene.

The gene calls are TRBV6-2 or TRBV6-3 and TRBJ2-3. Per the germline V gene, CDR1 is MNHEY and CDR2 is SVGEGT. There are 12 residues in the CDR3. CDR3: CASGLRTDTQYF.

CDR3 region: CASSPPGTEYNEQFF. The chain recombines TRBV11-2 with TRBJ2-1; with no DNA, the TCRdb D assignment of TRBD1 cannot be verified. Germline CDR1 SGHAT, CDR2 FQNNGV. CDR3 size: 15 residues.

The chain is built from TRBV5-1 and TRBJ1-1; the TRBD1 assignment by TCRdb is unverifiable without DNA. This CDR3 region has 14 residues. Germline loops: CDR1 SGHRS, CDR2 YFSETQ. The CDR3 loop is CASSLKGGNTEAFF.

The chain is built from TRBV5-6 and TRBJ1-1; TCRdb's D call, TRBD1, is unchecked because there is no DNA. The germline V gene has CDR1 SGHDT and CDR2 YYEEEE. The CDR3 extends over 18 amino acids. CDR3 sequence reads: CASSLARDRALGNTEAFF.

The gene calls are TRBV20-1 and TRBJ2-5; TCRdb outputs TRBD1, but without DNA this stays unchecked. The germline gives CDR1 DFQATT, CDR2 SNEGSKA (reference sequence). The CDR3 runs 14 residues. The CDR3 spells CSANAGGFGETQYF.

The J gene is TRBJ1-6, the V gene TRBV11-2; TCRdb selects TRBD1, and the lack of DNA leaves this call unchecked. Germline values: CDR1 SGHAT, CDR2 FQNNGV. This CDR3 is 17 amino acids long. The CDR3: CASSKTRSGTVNSPLHF.